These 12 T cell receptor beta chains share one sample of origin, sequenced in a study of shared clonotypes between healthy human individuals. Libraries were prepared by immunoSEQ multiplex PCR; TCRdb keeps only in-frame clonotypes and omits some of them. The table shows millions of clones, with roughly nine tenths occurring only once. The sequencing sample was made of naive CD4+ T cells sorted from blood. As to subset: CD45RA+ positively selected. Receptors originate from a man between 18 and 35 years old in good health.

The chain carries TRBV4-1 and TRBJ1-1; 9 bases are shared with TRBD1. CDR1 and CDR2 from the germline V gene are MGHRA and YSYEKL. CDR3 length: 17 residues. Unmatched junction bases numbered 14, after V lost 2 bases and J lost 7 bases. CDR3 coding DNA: TGCGCCAGCAGCCAAAAACGACCCGGGACAGGGTCGAGTGAAGCTTTCTTT. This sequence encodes CASSQKRPGTGSSEAFF.

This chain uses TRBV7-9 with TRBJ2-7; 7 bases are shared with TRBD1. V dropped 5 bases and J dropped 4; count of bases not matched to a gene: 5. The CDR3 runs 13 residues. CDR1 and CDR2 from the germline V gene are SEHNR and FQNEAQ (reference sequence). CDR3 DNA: TGTGCCAGCAGCCGACGGGACAGATACGAGCAGTACTTC. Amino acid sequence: CASSRRDRYEQYF.

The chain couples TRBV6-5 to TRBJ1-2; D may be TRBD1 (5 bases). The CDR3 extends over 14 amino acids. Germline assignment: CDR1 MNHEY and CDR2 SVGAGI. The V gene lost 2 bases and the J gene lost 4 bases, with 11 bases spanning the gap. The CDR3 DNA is TGTGCCAGCAGTTACGCGGCGGGGCCCTATGGCTACACCTTC. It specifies CASSYAAGPYGYTF.

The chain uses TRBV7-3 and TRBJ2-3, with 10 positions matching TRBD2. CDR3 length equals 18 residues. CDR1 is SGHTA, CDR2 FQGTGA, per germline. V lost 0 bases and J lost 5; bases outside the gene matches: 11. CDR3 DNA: TGTGCCAGCAGCTTAACGTTAGGAGCGGGGGGGTACGGAGATACGCAGTATTTT. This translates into CASSLTLGAGGYGDTQYF.

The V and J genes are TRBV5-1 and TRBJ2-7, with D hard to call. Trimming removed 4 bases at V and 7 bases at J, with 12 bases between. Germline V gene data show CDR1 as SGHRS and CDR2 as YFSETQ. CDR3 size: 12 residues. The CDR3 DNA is TGCGCCAGCAGCATACTCTTGGGAGAGCAGTACTTC. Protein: CASSILLGEQYF.

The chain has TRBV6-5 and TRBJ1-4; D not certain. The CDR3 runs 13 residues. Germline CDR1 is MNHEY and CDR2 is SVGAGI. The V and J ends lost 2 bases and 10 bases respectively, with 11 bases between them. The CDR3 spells CASSYEVEGKLFF. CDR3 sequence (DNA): TGTGCCAGCAGTTACGAAGTGGAAGGAAAACTGTTTTTT.

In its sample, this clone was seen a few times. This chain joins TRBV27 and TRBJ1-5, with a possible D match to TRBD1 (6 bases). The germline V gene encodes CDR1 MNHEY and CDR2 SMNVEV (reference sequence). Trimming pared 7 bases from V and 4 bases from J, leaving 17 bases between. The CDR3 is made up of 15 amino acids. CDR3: CASTLGPGANQPQHF. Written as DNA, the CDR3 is TGTGCCAGCACCCTGGGCCCAGGGGCTAATCAGCCCCAGCATTTT.

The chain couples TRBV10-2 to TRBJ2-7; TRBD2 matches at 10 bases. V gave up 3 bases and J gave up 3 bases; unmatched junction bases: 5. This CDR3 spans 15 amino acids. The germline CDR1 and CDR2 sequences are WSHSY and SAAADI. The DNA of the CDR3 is TGCGCCAGCAGTGAATCCGGGACTAGCGTCTACGAGCAGTACTTC. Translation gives CASSESGTSVYEQYF.

As DNA, the CDR3 is TGTGCCAGCACGAACTTCCCGAGCTCCTACAATGAGCAGTTCTTC. Translation: CASTNFPSSYNEQFF. The rearrangement joins TRBV27 to TRBJ2-1; no definite D call. The CDR3 has 15 residues. With 7 bases removed from V and 0 bases from J, the gap between germline ends came to 13 bases. Germline V gene lookup returns CDR1 MNHEY and CDR2 SMNVEV (reference sequence).

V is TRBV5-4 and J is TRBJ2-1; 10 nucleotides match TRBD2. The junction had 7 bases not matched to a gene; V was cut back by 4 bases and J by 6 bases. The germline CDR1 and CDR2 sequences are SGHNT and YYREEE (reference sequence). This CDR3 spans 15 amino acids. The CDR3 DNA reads TGTGCCAGCAGCCATTCTAGCGGGAGAGGCAATGAGCAGTTCTTC. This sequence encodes CASSHSSGRGNEQFF.

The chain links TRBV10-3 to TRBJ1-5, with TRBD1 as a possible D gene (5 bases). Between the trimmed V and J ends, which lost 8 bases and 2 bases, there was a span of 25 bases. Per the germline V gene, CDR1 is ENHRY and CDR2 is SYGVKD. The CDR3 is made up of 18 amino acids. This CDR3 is CAIGEGTDIGLGNQPQHF. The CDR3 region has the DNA TGTGCCATCGGAGAAGGGACTGATATAGGATTGGGCAATCAGCCCCAGCATTTT.

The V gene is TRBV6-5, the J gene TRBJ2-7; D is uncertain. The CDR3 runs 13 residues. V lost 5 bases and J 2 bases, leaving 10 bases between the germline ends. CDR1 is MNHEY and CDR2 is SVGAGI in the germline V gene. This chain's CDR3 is CASSPGVAYEQYF. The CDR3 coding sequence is TGTGCCAGCAGTCCCGGTGTAGCCTACGAGCAGTACTTC.